The clone carrying this T cell receptor beta chain came up a few times. What it recognizes is unknown. Since a much larger clone is just one base distant, this may be a read error. Other DNA sequences in this specimen translate into the identical CDR3. The CDR3 is 11 residues long. V lost 1 base and J 4 bases, leaving 2 bases between the germline ends. Germline V gene data show CDR1 as SGHAT and CDR2 as FQNNGV. The sample is drawn from a study of shared clonotypes between healthy human individuals. Study context: Each donor's CD8 memory used one plate, CD8 naive two, each CD4 subset three.

Findings and limits, study-wide: Non-shared clonotypes were found to have lower generation probabilities than the clonotypes that were shared by all four of the sorted-subset donors. Deeper or shallower sequencing was expected to change how clonotypes are shared among donors.

Donors were Caucasian adults residing in Nashville, Tennessee, USA. The protocol was immunoSEQ multiplex PCR, while the TCRdb copy is restricted to in-frame clones and leaves out a portion. There are millions of clones in the sample; 95% occur only once, and 0.13% lies in the top ten. The chain carries TRBV11-2 and TRBJ2-7, with D uncertain. The receptor was derived from a man younger than 35 in good health. Sequenced input: naive CD4+ T cells sorted from blood. Subset noted: CD45RA+ positively selected. The CDR3 sequence: CASSLAYEQYF. CDR3 nucleotide sequence: TGTGCCAGCAGCTTAGCGTACGAGCAGTACTTC.